This record looks at one T cell receptor (beta chain) sequence and its context. Antigen unknown. Produced via immunoSEQ multiplex PCR; TCRdb's table is partial and in-frame only. Of some 35,000 clones in the sample, around 94% were seen once. This specimen comes from a study of graft-versus-host responses after intestinal transplantation. The ends were cut back, 4 bases at V and 1 base at J, with 8 bases in the middle. CDR1 and CDR2 (germline): SGHNT, YYREEE (reference sequence). The CDR3 totals 13 residues. This sequence joins TRBV5-4 and TRBJ1-2, with a tentative D call TRBD1 (6 bases). The sequence derives from a human donor who was the organ donor for an intestinal transplant. The input for sequencing was unstimulated CD4+ T cells sorted from spleen or lymph node cells, taken before transplant. CDR3 in DNA: TGTGCCAGCAGCATGGACAGTAACTATGGCTACACCTTC. Protein product: CASSMDSNYGYTF.